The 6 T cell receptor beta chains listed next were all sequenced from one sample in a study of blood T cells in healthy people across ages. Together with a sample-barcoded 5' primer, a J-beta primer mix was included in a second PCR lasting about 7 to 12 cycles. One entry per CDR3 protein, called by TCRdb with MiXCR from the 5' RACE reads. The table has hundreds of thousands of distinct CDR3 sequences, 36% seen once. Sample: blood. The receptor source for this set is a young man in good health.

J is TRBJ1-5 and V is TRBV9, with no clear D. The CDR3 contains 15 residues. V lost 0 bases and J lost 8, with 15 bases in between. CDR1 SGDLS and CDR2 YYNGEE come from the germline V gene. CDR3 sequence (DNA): TGTGCCAGCAGCGTAGAAGTGGATCCAACGGAGCCCCAGCATTTT. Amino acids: CASSVEVDPTEPQHF.

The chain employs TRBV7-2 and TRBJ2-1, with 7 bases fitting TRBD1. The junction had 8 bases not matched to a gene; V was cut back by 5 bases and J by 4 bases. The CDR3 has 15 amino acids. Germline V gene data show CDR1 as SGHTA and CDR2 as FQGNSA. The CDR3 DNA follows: TGTGCCAGCAGCACACAGGGGTCCTCTTACAATGAGCAGTTCTTC. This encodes CASSTQGSSYNEQFF.

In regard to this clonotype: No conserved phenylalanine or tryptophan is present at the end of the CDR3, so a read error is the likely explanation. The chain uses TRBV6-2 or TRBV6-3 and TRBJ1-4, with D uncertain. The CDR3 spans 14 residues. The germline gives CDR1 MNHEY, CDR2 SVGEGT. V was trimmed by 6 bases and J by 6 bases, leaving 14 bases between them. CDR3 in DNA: TGTGCCAGCAGCCTCCCGGAGCCTGATGAAAAACTGTTTATT. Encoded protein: CASSLPEPDEKLFI.

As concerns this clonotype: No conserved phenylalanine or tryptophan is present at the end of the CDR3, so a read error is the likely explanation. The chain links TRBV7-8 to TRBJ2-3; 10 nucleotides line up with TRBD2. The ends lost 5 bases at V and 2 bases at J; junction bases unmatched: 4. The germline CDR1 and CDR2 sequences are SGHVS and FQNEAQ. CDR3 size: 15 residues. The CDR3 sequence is CASSPGLANTDTQYL. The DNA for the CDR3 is TGTGCCAGCAGCCCGGGACTAGCGAACACAGATACGCAGTATTTA.

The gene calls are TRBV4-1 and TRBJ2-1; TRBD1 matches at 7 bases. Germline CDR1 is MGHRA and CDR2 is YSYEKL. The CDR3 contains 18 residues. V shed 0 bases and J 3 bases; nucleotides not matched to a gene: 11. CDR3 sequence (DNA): TGCGCCAGCAGCCAAGACTTCTCGGGGACAGCGGACTACAATGAGCAGTTCTTC. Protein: CASSQDFSGTADYNEQFF.

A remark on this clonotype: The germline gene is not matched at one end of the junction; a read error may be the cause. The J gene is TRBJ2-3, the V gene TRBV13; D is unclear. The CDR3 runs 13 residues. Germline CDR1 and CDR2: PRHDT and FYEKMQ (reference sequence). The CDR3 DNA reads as TGTGCCAGCAGCGTAGGGAAGGGAAATACGCAGTATTTT. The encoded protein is CASSVGKGNTQYF.